A single sample gave rise to the 23 T cell receptor beta chains below, sequenced in a study of OX40 agonist ivuxolimab in advanced cancers. Produced via immunoSEQ multiplex PCR; TCRdb's table is partial and in-frame only. The sample lists tens of thousands of clones, more than 85% occurring once. The input for sequencing was CD4+ or CD8+ T cells sorted from blood, taken in a trial of the OX40 agonist ivuxolimab. The receptor set was obtained from an adult with an advanced solid tumor such as melanoma, head and neck, liver or kidney cancer.

V and J are TRBV15 and TRBJ1-2; D gene unclear. V lost 0 bases and J lost 0, with 8 bases in between. This CDR3 contains 15 residues. Germline-derived CDR1 and CDR2 are LNHNV and YYDKDF (reference sequence). The CDR3, as DNA: TGTGCCACCAGCAGAGACTCTCTGACTAACTATGGCTACACCTTC. As protein: CATSRDSLTNYGYTF. The whole variable domain, filled in from reference TRBV15 and TRBJ1-2, reads DAMVIQNPRYQVTQFGKPVTLSCSQTLNHNVMYWYQQKSSQAPKLLFHYYDKDFNNEADTPDNFQSRRPNTSFCFLDIRSPGLGDTAMYLCATSRDSLTNYGYTFGSGTRLTVV.

CDR3 sequence reads: CASSSTLAGGPYEQFF. CDR3 bases: TGTGCCAGCAGCTCAACACTAGCGGGGGGGCCATATGAGCAGTTCTTC. The chain is built from TRBV7-9 and TRBJ2-1, with 13 bases matching TRBD2. The CDR3 totals 16 residues. Losses at the gene ends were 4 bases for V and 8 bases for J; bases not matched to a gene: 8. Germline values: CDR1 SEHNR, CDR2 FQNEAQ (reference sequence).

This clone turned up a few times. The chain is built from TRBV10-3 and TRBJ2-1; D not resolved. CDR3 length equals 13 residues. From germline, CDR1 is ENHRY and CDR2 SYGVKD. With 0 bases removed from V and 4 bases from J, the gap between germline ends came to 4 bases. CDR3 nucleotide sequence: TGTGCCATCAGTGAGTCTGGGTACAATGAGCAGTTCTTC. This gives the protein CAISESGYNEQFF.

This clone was detected a few times. The chain employs TRBV6-5 and TRBJ2-5, with a tentative D call TRBD1 (6 bases). The CDR3 has 15 amino acids. V gave up 4 bases and J gave up 5 bases, with 17 bases separating them. Germline V gene sequence: CDR1 MNHEY, CDR2 SVGAGI. CDR3 nucleotide sequence: TGTGCCAGCAGTTCCTTCGTTGGACAGTTGGAGACCCAGTACTTC. Its protein product is CASSSFVGQLETQYF.

The V and J genes are TRBV19 and TRBJ2-1, with D unclear. This CDR3 contains 16 residues. Per the germline V gene, CDR1 is LNHDA and CDR2 is SQIVND (reference sequence). V was shortened by 6 bases and J by 0 bases, with 15 bases between the two germline ends. The CDR3 DNA follows: TGTGCCAGTAGGGCCCGGAACCGAGACTCCTACAATGAGCAGTTCTTC. This encodes CASRARNRDSYNEQFF.

This chain uses TRBV5-6 with TRBJ2-7, with D uncertain. The CDR3 has 14 residues. V was pared by 3 bases and J by 0 bases, with 10 bases between. CDR1 is SGHDT and CDR2 is YYEEEE in the germline V gene. This CDR3 is CASSSVGPSYEQYF. The CDR3 bases are TGTGCCAGCAGCTCCGTCGGTCCCTCCTACGAGCAGTACTTC.

V gene TRBV7-9 combines with J gene TRBJ1-5; no clear D. CDR3 length equals 12 residues. Trimming pared 4 bases from V and 4 bases from J, leaving 5 bases between. Germline values: CDR1 SEHNR, CDR2 FQNEAQ (reference sequence). CDR3 loop: CASSSQNQPQHF. CDR3 DNA: TGTGCCAGCAGCTCTCAGAATCAGCCCCAGCATTTT.

The chain employs TRBV9 and TRBJ1-3; D uncertain. The CDR3 has 10 residues. Looked up from germline, CDR1 is SGDLS and CDR2 is YYNGEE. The V end lost 7 bases, the J end lost 1 base, and 0 bases lay between the germline ends. The CDR3 region is CASSGNTIYF. The CDR3 DNA is TGTGCCAGCTCTGGAAACACCATATATTTT. The whole variable domain, filled in from reference TRBV9 and TRBJ1-3, reads DSGVTQTPKHLITATGQRVTLRCSPRSGDLSVYWYQQSLDQGLQFLIQYYNGEERAKGNILERFSAQQFPDLHSELNLSSLELGDSALYFCASSGNTIYFGEGSWLTVV.

J is TRBJ2-7 and V is TRBV7-8; possibly TRBD2 for D (5 bases). V shed 3 bases and J shed 3 bases, with 9 bases lying between them. Germline loops: CDR1 SGHVS, CDR2 FQNEAQ. The CDR3 runs 13 residues. CDR3: CASSLGGGYEQYF. CDR3 in DNA: TGTGCCAGCAGCTTGGGCGGAGGCTACGAGCAGTACTTC.

The chain has TRBV6-1 and TRBJ1-4, with TRBD1 matching over 8 bases. In germline, CDR1 is MNHNS, CDR2 SASEGT. CDR3 size: 15 residues. Losses at the gene ends were 8 bases for V and 6 bases for J; bases not matched to a gene: 11. CDR3: CASQTDRVWDEKLFF. The DNA of the CDR3 is TGTGCCAGCCAAACGGACAGGGTTTGGGATGAAAAACTGTTTTTT.

The chain carries TRBV4-1 and TRBJ1-1; D unclear. The CDR3 totals 15 residues. V gave up 1 base and J gave up 1 base, with 10 bases separating them. The V gene's germline CDR1 is MGHRA and CDR2 YSYEKL. CDR3 sequence: CASSQASLPNTEAFF. The DNA for the CDR3 is TGCGCCAGCAGCCAAGCGTCGTTGCCGAACACTGAAGCTTTCTTT.

The CDR3 DNA follows: TGTGCCAGCAGCTTAGAGGGTCGGGAAAAGCAGTACTTC. This sequence encodes CASSLEGREKQYF. The gene calls are TRBV7-9 and TRBJ2-7; D might be TRBD2 (5 bases). The CDR3 has 13 residues. V was pared by 1 base and J by 8 bases, with 12 bases between. From germline, CDR1 is SEHNR and CDR2 FQNEAQ (reference sequence). The variable domain in full, completed from reference TRBV7-9 and TRBJ2-7, reads DTGVSQNPRHKITKRGQNVTFRCDPISEHNRLYWYRQTLGQGPEFLTYFQNEAQLEKSRLLSDRFSAERPKGSFSTLEIQRTEQGDSAMYLCASSLEGREKQYFGPGTRLTVT.

The rearrangement joins TRBV7-8 to TRBJ1-3; weak D call: TRBD1 (5 bases). Germline lookup yields CDR1 SGHVS and CDR2 FQNEAQ. This CDR3 is built from 15 residues. V lost 5 bases to trimming and J lost 4 bases, with 15 bases between them. For the CDR3, the DNA is TGTGCCAGCAGCGCCAACAGGTTCCCGGGAAACACCATATATTTT. Encoded protein: CASSANRFPGNTIYF.

This clone was seen only a few times. The genes are TRBV15 and TRBJ1-6, with a weak D call TRBD1 (6 bases). The V end lost 8 bases, the J end lost 9 bases, and 20 bases lay between the germline ends. The CDR3 consists of 15 residues. Germline CDR1 is LNHNV and CDR2 is YYDKDF (reference sequence). CDR3 DNA: TGTGCCACCTCTCAGAGCGGAGGGGGGGTTTCACCCCTCCACTTT. It translates to CATSQSGGGVSPLHF. Complete variable domain (other parts from reference TRBV15 and TRBJ1-6): DAMVIQNPRYQVTQFGKPVTLSCSQTLNHNVMYWYQQKSSQAPKLLFHYYDKDFNNEADTPDNFQSRRPNTSFCFLDIRSPGLGDTAMYLCATSQSGGGVSPLHFGNGTRLTVT.

The gene calls are TRBV27 and TRBJ1-6; TRBD1 might be the D (5 bases). CDR3 length: 15 amino acids. Germline V gives CDR1 MNHEY, CDR2 SMNVEV (reference sequence). The V and J ends lost 5 bases and 3 bases respectively, with 11 bases between them. Here the CDR3 DNA reads TGTGCCAGCAGTCCACCGGGACTCTATAATTCACCCCTCCACTTT. Encoded protein: CASSPPGLYNSPLHF.

V is TRBV30 and J is TRBJ2-7; 12 bases fit TRBD2. The CDR3 contains 14 residues. In germline, CDR1 is GTSNPN, CDR2 SVGIG (reference sequence). V lost 0 bases and J lost 4; bases outside the gene matches: 1. The CDR3 bases are TGTGCCTGGAGTGTCGGGACTAGCGGGTACGAGCAGTACTTC. Its translation: CAWSVGTSGYEQYF.

The V call is TRBV9, the J call TRBJ2-5; 7 bases match TRBD2. The CDR3 covers 17 residues. The junction had 9 bases not matched to a gene; V was cut back by 0 bases and J by 1 base. Germline V CDR1 and CDR2: SGDLS, YYNGEE. Written as DNA, the CDR3 is TGTGCCAGCAGCGTAGAAGGGCGGGGAGGGGCCCAAGAGACCCAGTACTTC. As protein: CASSVEGRGGAQETQYF.

The CDR3 loop is CSVEDSWNTGELFF. CDR3 nucleotides: TGCAGCGTTGAAGACAGCTGGAACACCGGGGAGCTGTTTTTT. The chain employs TRBV29-1 and TRBJ2-2; no reliable D call. Germline V gives CDR1 SQVTM, CDR2 ANQGSEA. Trimming stripped 0 bases from V and 1 base from J, with 6 bases between. CDR3 length equals 14 residues.

This clone was detected once. The CDR3 DNA sequence: TGCGCCAGCAGCTTGGTGGCAGGGGGTCCCAACACTGAAGCTTTCTTT. Encoded protein: CASSLVAGGPNTEAFF. This rearrangement joins TRBV5-1 to TRBJ1-1; 7 bases align to TRBD1. This CDR3 is built from 16 residues. Germline V gives CDR1 SGHRS, CDR2 YFSETQ. Unmatched junction bases numbered 7, after V lost 0 bases and J lost 2 bases.

The rearrangement joins TRBV10-3 to TRBJ1-2, with D maybe TRBD1 (6 bases). V gave up 0 bases and J gave up 4 bases, with 12 bases separating them. CDR3 length: 15 amino acids. The germline V gene has CDR1 ENHRY and CDR2 SYGVKD. The CDR3 coding sequence is TGTGCCATCAGTGAGTCGGGGGGGGCTCTCTATGGCTACACCTTC. Translating gives CAISESGGALYGYTF.

This clone has a single count. The V gene is TRBV5-4, the J gene TRBJ2-5, with D unclear. CDR1 and CDR2 from the germline V gene are SGHNT and YYREEE (reference sequence). This CDR3 has 13 amino acids. V was pared by 0 bases and J by 7 bases, with 10 bases between. The chain's CDR3 is CASSLGRSGTQYF. CDR3 coding DNA: TGTGCCAGCAGCTTGGGACGCTCTGGGACCCAGTACTTC.

J is TRBJ1-1 and V is TRBV6-6; D uncertain. With 6 bases removed from V and 1 base from J, the gap between germline ends came to 9 bases. Germline lookup yields CDR1 MNHNY and CDR2 SVGAGI (reference sequence). There are 13 residues in the CDR3. CDR3 region: CASRFWQNTEAFF. DNA for the CDR3: TGTGCCAGCAGATTCTGGCAGAACACTGAAGCTTTCTTT.

V gene TRBV4-1 combines with J gene TRBJ2-1; 7 bases align to TRBD2. The CDR3 is 15 amino acids. V lost 1 base, J lost 0 bases, and 0 bases stayed unmatched. From germline, CDR1 is MGHRA and CDR2 YSYEKL. Written as DNA, the CDR3 is TGCGCCAGCAGCCAAGGGGACTACTCCTACAATGAGCAGTTCTTC. This sequence encodes CASSQGDYSYNEQFF.